This TCR beta chain was found in a study of metastatic and nonmetastatic thyroid tumors. All patients were untreated before thyroid surgery. MiXCR reprocessed the PCR reads for TCRdb. The sample shows some 23,000 clones, roughly 23% of them seen only once. This CDR3 has 14 residues. Trimming cost V 5 bases and J 0 bases, with 11 bases left between them. Germline assignment: CDR1 DFQATT and CDR2 SNEGSKA (reference sequence). J is TRBJ1-5 and V is TRBV20-1; D is possibly TRBD1 (5 bases). The receptor was isolated from a female donor with papillary thyroid cancer or a benign thyroid nodule (not recorded which). Some clones in this sample may be carry-over from other donors' samples. Sequencing was carried out using tumor tissue. CDR3 DNA sequence: TGCAGTGCTGGGACCGGGGCTAGCAATCAGCCCCAGCATTTT. Protein: CSAGTGASNQPQHF.